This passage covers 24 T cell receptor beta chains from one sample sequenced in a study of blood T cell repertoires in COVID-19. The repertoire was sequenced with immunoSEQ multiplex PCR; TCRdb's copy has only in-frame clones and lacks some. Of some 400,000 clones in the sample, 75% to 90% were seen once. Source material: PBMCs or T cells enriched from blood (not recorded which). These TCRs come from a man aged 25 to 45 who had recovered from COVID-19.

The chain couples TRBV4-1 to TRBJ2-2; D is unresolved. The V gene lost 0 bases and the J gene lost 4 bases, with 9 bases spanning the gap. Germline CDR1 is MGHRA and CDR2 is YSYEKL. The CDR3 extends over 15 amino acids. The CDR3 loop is CASSQDPGITGELFF. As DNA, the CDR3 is TGCGCCAGCAGCCAAGATCCGGGTATCACCGGGGAGCTGTTTTTT.

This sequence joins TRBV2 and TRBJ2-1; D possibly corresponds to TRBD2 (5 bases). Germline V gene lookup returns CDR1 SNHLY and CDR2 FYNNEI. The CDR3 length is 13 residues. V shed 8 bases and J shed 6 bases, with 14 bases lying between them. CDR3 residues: CASGGMSGNEQFF. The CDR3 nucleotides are TGTGCCAGCGGTGGAATGAGCGGCAATGAGCAGTTCTTC. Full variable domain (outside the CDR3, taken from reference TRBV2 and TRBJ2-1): EPEVTQTPSHQVTQMGQEVILRCVPISNHLYFYWYRQILGQKVEFLVSFYNNEISEKSEIFDDQFSVERPDGSNFTLKIRSTKLEDSAMYFCASGGMSGNEQFFGPGTRLTVL.

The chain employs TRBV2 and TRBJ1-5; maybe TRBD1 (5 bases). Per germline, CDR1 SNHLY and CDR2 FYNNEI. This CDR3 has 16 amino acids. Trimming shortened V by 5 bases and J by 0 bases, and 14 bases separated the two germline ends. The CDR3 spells CASSSRQILSNQPQHF. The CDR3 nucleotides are TGTGCCAGCAGTTCCCGACAGATTCTTAGCAATCAGCCCCAGCATTTT.

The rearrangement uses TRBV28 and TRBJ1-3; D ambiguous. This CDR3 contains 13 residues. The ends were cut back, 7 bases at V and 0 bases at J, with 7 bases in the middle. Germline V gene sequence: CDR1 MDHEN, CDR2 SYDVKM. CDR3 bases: TGTGCCAGCAAGGAGAGCTCTGGAAACACCATATATTTT. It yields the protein CASKESSGNTIYF.

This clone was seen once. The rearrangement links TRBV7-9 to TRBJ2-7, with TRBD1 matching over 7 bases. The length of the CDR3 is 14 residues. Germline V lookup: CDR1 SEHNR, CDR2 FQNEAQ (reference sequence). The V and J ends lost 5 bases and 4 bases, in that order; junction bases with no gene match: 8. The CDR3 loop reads CASSNRDRRYEQYF. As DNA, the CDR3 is TGTGCCAGCAGCAACCGGGACAGAAGGTACGAGCAGTACTTC.

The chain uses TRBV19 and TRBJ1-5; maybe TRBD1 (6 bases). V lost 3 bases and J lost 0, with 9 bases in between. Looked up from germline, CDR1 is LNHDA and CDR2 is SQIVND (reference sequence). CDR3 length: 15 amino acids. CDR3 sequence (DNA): TGTGCCAGTAGTATGTGGACAGATAGCAATCAGCCCCAGCATTTT. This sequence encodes CASSMWTDSNQPQHF.

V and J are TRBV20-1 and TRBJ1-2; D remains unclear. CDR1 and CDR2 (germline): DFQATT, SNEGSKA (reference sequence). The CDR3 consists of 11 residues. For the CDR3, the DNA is TGCACCCAAGGCGGGTGCTATGGCTACACCTTC. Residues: CTQGGCYGYTF.

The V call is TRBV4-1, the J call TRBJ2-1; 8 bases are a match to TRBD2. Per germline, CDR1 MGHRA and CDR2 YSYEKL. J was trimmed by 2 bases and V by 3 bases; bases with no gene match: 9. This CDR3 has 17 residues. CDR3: CASSQAWGLEAYNEQFF. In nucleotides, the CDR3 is TGCGCCAGCAGCCAGGCTTGGGGACTAGAAGCCTACAATGAGCAGTTCTTC.

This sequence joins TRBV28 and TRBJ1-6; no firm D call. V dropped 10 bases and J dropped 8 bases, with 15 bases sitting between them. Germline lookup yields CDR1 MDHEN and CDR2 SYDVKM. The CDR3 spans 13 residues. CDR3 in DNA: TGTGCCACCCGTTGGTTAGGAGATTCACCCCTCCACTTT. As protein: CATRWLGDSPLHF.

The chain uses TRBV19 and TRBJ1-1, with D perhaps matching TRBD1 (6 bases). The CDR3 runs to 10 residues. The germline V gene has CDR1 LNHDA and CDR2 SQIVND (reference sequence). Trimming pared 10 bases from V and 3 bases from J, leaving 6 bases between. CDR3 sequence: CANRDTEAFF. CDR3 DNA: TGTGCCAACAGGGACACTGAAGCTTTCTTT.

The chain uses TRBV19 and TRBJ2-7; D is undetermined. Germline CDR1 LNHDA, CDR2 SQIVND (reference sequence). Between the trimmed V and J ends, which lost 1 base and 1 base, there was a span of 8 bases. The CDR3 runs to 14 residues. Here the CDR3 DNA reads TGTGCCAGTAGTATAGTTCCAGATTCCTACGAGCAGTACTTC. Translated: CASSIVPDSYEQYF.

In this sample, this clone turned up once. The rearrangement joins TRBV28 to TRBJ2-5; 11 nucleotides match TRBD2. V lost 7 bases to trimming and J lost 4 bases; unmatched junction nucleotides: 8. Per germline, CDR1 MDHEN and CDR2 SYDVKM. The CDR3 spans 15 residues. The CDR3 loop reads CASTQLAGGRETQYF. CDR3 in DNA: TGTGCCAGCACCCAGCTAGCGGGAGGCAGAGAGACCCAGTACTTC.

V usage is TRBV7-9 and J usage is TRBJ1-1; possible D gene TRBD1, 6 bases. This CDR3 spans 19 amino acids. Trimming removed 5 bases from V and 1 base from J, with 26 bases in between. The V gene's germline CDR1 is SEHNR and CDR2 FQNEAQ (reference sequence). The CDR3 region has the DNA TGTGCCAGCAGCCAGCGGGGGGGCTTGCTCCCACGCAGGAACACTGAAGCTTTCTTT. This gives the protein CASSQRGGLLPRRNTEAFF.

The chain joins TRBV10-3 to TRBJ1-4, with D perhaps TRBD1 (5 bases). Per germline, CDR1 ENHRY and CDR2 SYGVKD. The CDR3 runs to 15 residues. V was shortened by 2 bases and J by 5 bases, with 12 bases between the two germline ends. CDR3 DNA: TGTGCCATCAGTGAGACCGGACAACGAAATGAAAAACTGTTTTTT. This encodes CAISETGQRNEKLFF.

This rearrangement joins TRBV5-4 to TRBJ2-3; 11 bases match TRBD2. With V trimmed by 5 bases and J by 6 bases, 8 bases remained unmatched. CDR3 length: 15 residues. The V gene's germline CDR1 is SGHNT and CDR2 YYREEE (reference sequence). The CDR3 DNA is TGTGCCAGCAGGATTAGCGGGAGGGCCTCGGATACGCAGTATTTT. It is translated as CASRISGRASDTQYF.

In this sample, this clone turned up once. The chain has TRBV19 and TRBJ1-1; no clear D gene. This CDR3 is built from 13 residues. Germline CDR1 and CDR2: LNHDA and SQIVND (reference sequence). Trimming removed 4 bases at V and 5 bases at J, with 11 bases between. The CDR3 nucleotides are TGTGCCAGTAGTACCCTAAGCGGGACTGAAGCTTTCTTT. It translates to CASSTLSGTEAFF.

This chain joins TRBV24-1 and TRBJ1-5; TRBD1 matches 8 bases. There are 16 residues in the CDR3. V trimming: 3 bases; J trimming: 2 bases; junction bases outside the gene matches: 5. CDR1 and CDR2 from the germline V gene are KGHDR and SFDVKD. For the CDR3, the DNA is TGTGCCACCAGTGATACGACAGGGGTCGGCAATCAGCCCCAGCATTTT. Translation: CATSDTTGVGNQPQHF.

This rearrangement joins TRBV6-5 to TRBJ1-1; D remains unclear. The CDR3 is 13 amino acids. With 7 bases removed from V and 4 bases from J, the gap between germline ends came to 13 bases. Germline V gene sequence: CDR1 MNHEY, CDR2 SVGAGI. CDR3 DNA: TGTGCCAGCACCGCCTTAGCTACCACTGAAGCTTTCTTT. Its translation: CASTALATTEAFF.

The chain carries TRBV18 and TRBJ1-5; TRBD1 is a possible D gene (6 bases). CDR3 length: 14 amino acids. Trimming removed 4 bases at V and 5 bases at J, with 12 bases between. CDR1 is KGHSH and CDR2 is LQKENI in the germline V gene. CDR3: CASSLGQKHQPQHF. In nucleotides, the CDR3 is TGTGCCAGCTCACTCGGACAGAAACATCAGCCCCAGCATTTT.

CDR3: CASRLSVGADTQYF. The CDR3 DNA follows: TGCGCCAGCCGGCTCAGCGTAGGCGCAGATACGCAGTATTTT. This chain joins TRBV5-1 and TRBJ2-3; no firm D call. V was clipped by 7 bases and J by 4 bases, with 16 bases between them. Germline values: CDR1 SGHRS, CDR2 YFSETQ. The CDR3 has 14 amino acids. The variable domain in full, completed from reference TRBV5-1 and TRBJ2-3, reads KAGVTQTPRYLIKTRGQQVTLSCSPISGHRSVSWYQQTPGQGLQFLFEYFSETQRNKGNFPGRFSGRQFSNSRSEMNVSTLELGDSALYLCASRLSVGADTQYFGPGTRLTVL.

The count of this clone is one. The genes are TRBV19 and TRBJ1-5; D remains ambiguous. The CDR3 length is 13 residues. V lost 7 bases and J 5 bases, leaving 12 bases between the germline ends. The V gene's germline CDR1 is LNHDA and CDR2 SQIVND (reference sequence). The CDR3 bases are TGTGCCAGTACGCAGAATCCCTATCAGCCCCAGCATTTT. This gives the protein CASTQNPYQPQHF. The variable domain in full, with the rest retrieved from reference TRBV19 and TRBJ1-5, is DGGITQSPKYLFRKEGQNVTLSCEQNLNHDAMYWYRQDPGQGLRLIYYSQIVNDFQKGDIAEGYSVSREKKESFPLTVTSAQKNPTAFYLCASTQNPYQPQHFGDGTRLSIL.

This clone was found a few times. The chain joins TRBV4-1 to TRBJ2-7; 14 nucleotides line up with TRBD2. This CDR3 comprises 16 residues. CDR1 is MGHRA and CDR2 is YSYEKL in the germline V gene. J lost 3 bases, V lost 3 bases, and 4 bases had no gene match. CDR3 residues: CASSHGGTSGGYEQYF. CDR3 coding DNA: TGCGCCAGCAGCCATGGCGGGACTAGCGGGGGCTACGAGCAGTACTTC.

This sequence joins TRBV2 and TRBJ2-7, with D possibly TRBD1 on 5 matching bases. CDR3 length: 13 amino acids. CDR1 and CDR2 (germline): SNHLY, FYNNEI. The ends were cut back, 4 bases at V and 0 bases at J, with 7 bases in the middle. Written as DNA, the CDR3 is TGTGCCAGCAGTGGCAGGGACTCCTACGAGCAGTACTTC. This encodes CASSGRDSYEQYF.

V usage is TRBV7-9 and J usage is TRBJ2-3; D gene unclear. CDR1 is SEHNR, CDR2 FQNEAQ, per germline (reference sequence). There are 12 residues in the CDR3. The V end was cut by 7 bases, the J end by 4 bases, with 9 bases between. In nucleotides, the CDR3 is TGTGCCAGCAACCACAATCCAGATACGCAGTATTTT. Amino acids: CASNHNPDTQYF. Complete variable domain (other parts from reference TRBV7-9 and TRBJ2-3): DTGVSQNPRHKITKRGQNVTFRCDPISEHNRLYWYRQTLGQGPEFLTYFQNEAQLEKSRLLSDRFSAERPKGSFSTLEIQRTEQGDSAMYLCASNHNPDTQYFGPGTRLTVL.